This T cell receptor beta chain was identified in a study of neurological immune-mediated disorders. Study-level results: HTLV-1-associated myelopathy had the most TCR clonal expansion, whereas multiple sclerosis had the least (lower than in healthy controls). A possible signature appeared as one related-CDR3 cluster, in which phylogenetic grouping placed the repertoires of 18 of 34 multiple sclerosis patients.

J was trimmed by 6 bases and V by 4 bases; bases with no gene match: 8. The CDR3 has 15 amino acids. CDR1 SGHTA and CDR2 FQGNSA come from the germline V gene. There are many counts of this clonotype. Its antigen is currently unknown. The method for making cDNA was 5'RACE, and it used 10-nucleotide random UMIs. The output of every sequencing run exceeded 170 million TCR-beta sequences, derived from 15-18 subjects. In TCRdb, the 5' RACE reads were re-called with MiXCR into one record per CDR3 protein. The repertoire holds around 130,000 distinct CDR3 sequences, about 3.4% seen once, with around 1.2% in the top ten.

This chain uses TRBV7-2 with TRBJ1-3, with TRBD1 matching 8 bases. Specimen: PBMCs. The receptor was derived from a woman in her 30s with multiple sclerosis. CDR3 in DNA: TGTGCCAGCAGCTATACCGCGGACAGGGCAAACACCATATATTTT. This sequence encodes CASSYTADRANTIYF.